This entry lists 28 T cell receptor beta chains sequenced from one sample in a study of naive and memory T cell subsets. Two oligonucleotides, mixed equimolar, formed the beta constant-region primer covering TRBC1 and TRBC2. TCRdb independently ran MiXCR on the UMI-ligation and nested PCR reads; one entry per CDR3 protein. The sample holds 140,000 to 150,000 distinct CDR3 sequences, more than 15% seen once. The sequencing sample was made of naive CD4+ T cells from blood. These receptors all stem from a human donor in good health.

J is TRBJ2-3 and V is TRBV15, with D possibly matching TRBD2 (6 bases). With 4 bases removed from V and 1 base from J, the gap between germline ends came to 15 bases. Germline CDR1 reads LNHNV; CDR2 reads YYDKDF (reference sequence). This CDR3 comprises 16 residues. Here the CDR3 DNA reads TGTGCCACCAGCAAACCCGACTCGGGGGGCACAGATACGCAGTATTTT. As protein: CATSKPDSGGTDTQYF.

The chain employs TRBV7-6 and TRBJ2-1, with TRBD2 matching over 9 bases. The V gene's germline CDR1 is SGHVS and CDR2 FNYEAQ. V was clipped by 5 bases and J by 5 bases; unmatched bases: 7. This CDR3 comprises 15 residues. CDR3 amino acids: CASSGRGRADNEQFF. The CDR3 DNA reads TGTGCCAGCAGCGGCCGCGGGAGGGCCGACAATGAGCAGTTCTTC. The entire variable domain, with the rest obtained from reference TRBV7-6 and TRBJ2-1, is as follows: GAGVSQSPRYKVTKRGQDVALRCDPISGHVSLYWYRQALGQGPEFLTYFNYEAQQDKSGLPNDRFSAERPEGSISTLTIQRTEQRDSAMYRCASSGRGRADNEQFFGPGTRLTVL.

This clonotype appeared a few times. The rearrangement joins TRBV29-1 to TRBJ2-1; no clear D. Germline values: CDR1 SQVTM, CDR2 ANQGSEA. V shed 3 bases and J shed 7 bases, with 7 bases lying between them. The CDR3 totals 11 residues. DNA for the CDR3: TGCAGCGTTGATCGTGCGAATGAGCAGTTCTTC. It yields the protein CSVDRANEQFF.

V is TRBV6-1 and J is TRBJ1-1, with D unclear. V was pared by 1 base and J by 5 bases, with 14 bases between. There are 15 residues in the CDR3. Germline CDR1 is MNHNS and CDR2 is SASEGT. The CDR3 nucleotides are TGTGCCAGCAGTGAAGTGGCTGATTGGTGGACTGAAGCTTTCTTT. Protein: CASSEVADWWTEAFF.

This clonotype was found a few times. The chain is built from TRBV5-1 and TRBJ2-3, with D perhaps matching TRBD1 (5 bases). The germline gives CDR1 SGHRS, CDR2 YFSETQ. Trimming pared 2 bases from V and 2 bases from J, leaving 15 bases between. This CDR3 has 16 amino acids. The CDR3 loop is CASSLPQEMITDTQYF. For the CDR3, the DNA is TGCGCCAGCAGCTTACCACAGGAGATGATCACAGATACGCAGTATTTT.

J is TRBJ2-2 and V is TRBV10-1; D is possibly TRBD1 (5 bases). The CDR3 sequence is 14 residues long. The germline gives CDR1 WNHNN, CDR2 SYGVQD (reference sequence). V was shortened by 4 bases and J by 4 bases, with 10 bases between the two germline ends. The DNA for the CDR3 is TGCGCCAGCAGTGCTCAAGGGGCCACCGGGGAGCTGTTTTTT. Its protein product is CASSAQGATGELFF.

The V call is TRBV12-3 or TRBV12-4, the J call TRBJ1-3, with a tentative D call TRBD1 (6 bases). V was clipped by 5 bases and J by 3 bases, with 14 bases between them. The CDR3 is 15 residues long. CDR3 in DNA: TGTGCCAGCAGTGTGACAGGCGGCAGTGGAAACACCATATATTTT. Translation gives CASSVTGGSGNTIYF.

In its sample, this clonotype was seen a few times. The chain uses TRBV15 and TRBJ2-2; tentatively, D is TRBD2 (5 bases). Trimming took off 0 bases at V and 0 bases at J, with 14 bases between the two ends. This CDR3 has 18 amino acids. The germline V gene has CDR1 LNHNV and CDR2 YYDKDF (reference sequence). CDR3 in amino acids: CATSRDLGRVPNTGELFF. CDR3 coding DNA: TGTGCCACCAGCAGAGATCTCGGGCGGGTCCCGAACACCGGGGAGCTGTTTTTT.

The rearrangement joins TRBV12-3 or TRBV12-4 to TRBJ1-5; maybe TRBD1 (6 bases). V gave up 4 bases and J gave up 4 bases, with 14 bases separating them. The CDR3 covers 15 residues. CDR3 sequence: CASSSRTASNQPQHF. CDR3 coding DNA: TGTGCCAGCAGTTCGAGGACAGCTTCAAATCAGCCCCAGCATTTT.

The gene calls are TRBV11-3 and TRBJ2-2; 7 bases align to TRBD1. Trimming cost V 4 bases and J 6 bases; bases outside gene matches: 8. This CDR3 has 15 residues. Per germline, CDR1 SGHNT and CDR2 YENEEA. This CDR3 is CASSSAVDRAGELFF. The CDR3 nucleotides are TGTGCCAGCAGCTCGGCGGTTGACAGGGCCGGGGAGCTGTTTTTT.

The chain uses TRBV4-1 and TRBJ2-7; D is ambiguous. There are 13 residues in the CDR3. In germline, CDR1 is MGHRA, CDR2 YSYEKL. Trimming shortened V by 0 bases and J by 6 bases, and 9 bases separated the two germline ends. The CDR3 reads CASSQEPVSEQYF. The CDR3 DNA sequence: TGCGCCAGCAGCCAAGAACCCGTCTCCGAGCAGTACTTC.

CDR3 residues: CASTAAGVGAGAYNEQFF. The CDR3 DNA is TGTGCCAGCACCGCCGCCGGGGTCGGGGCAGGGGCTTACAATGAGCAGTTCTTC. The rearrangement uses TRBV6-2 or TRBV6-3 and TRBJ2-1; tentative D call: TRBD1 (6 bases). From germline, CDR1 is MNHEY and CDR2 SVGEGT. CDR3 length: 18 residues. V was shortened by 7 bases and J by 4 bases, with 26 bases between the two germline ends.

The chain employs TRBV13 and TRBJ2-3; 8 bases agree with TRBD1. J was trimmed by 3 bases and V by 5 bases; bases with no gene match: 25. CDR3 length equals 21 residues. Germline V gene lookup returns CDR1 PRHDT and CDR2 FYEKMQ (reference sequence). The CDR3 spells CASSLRGVRGRGEWNTDTQYF. In nucleotides, the CDR3 is TGTGCCAGCAGCCTACGGGGTGTCAGGGGGCGGGGAGAGTGGAATACAGATACGCAGTATTTT.

V gene TRBV20-1 combines with J gene TRBJ2-7; D might be TRBD2 (5 bases). The V gene's germline CDR1 is DFQATT and CDR2 SNEGSKA (reference sequence). The CDR3 totals 14 residues. V was trimmed by 0 bases and J by 8 bases, leaving 17 bases between them. The CDR3 reads CSARDPASREKQYF. The CDR3 DNA sequence: TGCAGTGCTAGAGATCCGGCTAGCCGAGAAAAGCAGTACTTC.

DNA for the CDR3: TGTGCCAGCAGCCAAGGACTAGCGGGGTGGGGCCACTACGAGCAGTACTTC. The encoded protein is CASSQGLAGWGHYEQYF. The gene calls are TRBV14 and TRBJ2-7; 11 bases fit TRBD2. CDR1 and CDR2 (germline): SGHDN, FVKESK. Unmatched junction bases numbered 8, after V lost 1 base and J lost 3 bases. The CDR3 covers 17 residues.

The chain carries TRBV25-1 and TRBJ1-4; the D gene is possibly TRBD1 (5 bases). Trimming pared 5 bases from V and 0 bases from J, leaving 13 bases between. The germline gives CDR1 MGHDK, CDR2 SYGVNS. CDR3 length: 16 amino acids. The CDR3 DNA sequence: TGTGCCAGCAGTTTGGGGCAGACAGCAACTAATGAAAAACTGTTTTTT. Encoded protein: CASSLGQTATNEKLFF.

In this sample, this clonotype turned up once. CDR3 in amino acids: CASSLWLGYGYTF. The CDR3 DNA sequence: TGTGCCAGCAGTCTGTGGTTGGGCTATGGCTACACCTTC. The chain couples TRBV28 to TRBJ1-2; D uncertain. V was clipped by 5 bases and J by 4 bases, with 11 bases between them. The CDR3 contains 13 residues. Germline assignment: CDR1 MDHEN and CDR2 SYDVKM.

This clonotype has more than one count but fewer than ten. This chain joins TRBV9 and TRBJ2-2; 7 positions match TRBD2. After removal of 4 bases from V and 7 bases from J, the junction contained 10 bases not matched to a gene. Germline CDR1 is SGDLS and CDR2 is YYNGEE. CDR3 length: 15 amino acids. The CDR3 here is CASSSLGLVGGELFF. CDR3 DNA sequence: TGTGCCAGCAGCTCACTTGGACTAGTGGGCGGGGAGCTGTTTTTT.

This clonotype occurred a few times. CDR3 DNA sequence: TGTGCCAGCAGCCAAGAACTGCTAGCCTACGAGCAGTACTTC. It translates to CASSQELLAYEQYF. J is TRBJ2-7 and V is TRBV4-2; D gene ambiguous. V lost 0 bases and J lost 2, with 8 bases in between. Germline V lookup: CDR1 LGHNA, CDR2 YNFKEQ. The CDR3 runs to 14 residues.

The chain uses TRBV12-3 or TRBV12-4 and TRBJ2-7, with 9 bases aligning to TRBD1. The trim removed 5 bases at V and 2 bases at J, leaving 7 bases unmatched. The CDR3 length is 15 residues. In DNA form, the CDR3 reads TGTGCCAGCAGTACACCGGGACAGGGAACCTACGAGCAGTACTTC. Translation: CASSTPGQGTYEQYF.

V and J are TRBV27 and TRBJ2-3; D may be TRBD1 (5 bases). The CDR3 totals 16 residues. CDR1 is MNHEY, CDR2 SMNVEV, per germline (reference sequence). V lost 1 base to trimming and J lost 4 bases, with 15 bases between them. As DNA, the CDR3 is TGTGCCAGCAGTTTATTATCTTGGGAACAGGCAGATACGCAGTATTTT. It codes for CASSLLSWEQADTQYF.

Only a few counts were recorded for this clonotype. This rearrangement joins TRBV28 to TRBJ2-3, with 11 bases lining up with TRBD2. Germline CDR1 reads MDHEN; CDR2 reads SYDVKM. This CDR3 spans 19 amino acids. The J segment lost 0 bases and the V segment lost 3 bases, leaving 11 bases of the junction unmatched. The DNA of the CDR3 is TGTGCCAGCAGTTTTATCTCTAGCGGGAGGCCCACTAGCACAGATACGCAGTATTTT. This translates into CASSFISSGRPTSTDTQYF.

This sequence joins TRBV6-1 and TRBJ2-7; D call uncertain. This CDR3 region has 15 residues. V was clipped by 0 bases and J by 3 bases, with 12 bases between them. CDR1 and CDR2 (germline): MNHNS, SASEGT. DNA of the CDR3: TGTGCCAGCAGTGAAGCGCATAGCCTCTACTACGAGCAGTACTTC. This encodes CASSEAHSLYYEQYF.

The rearrangement joins TRBV5-1 to TRBJ2-5; D is possibly TRBD1 or TRBD2 (6 bases each). This CDR3 has 15 residues. The V gene's germline CDR1 is SGHRS and CDR2 YFSETQ. V lost 0 bases, J lost 9 bases, and 18 bases lay in between. The CDR3 reads CASSLGADSTGAQYF. CDR3 nucleotide sequence: TGCGCCAGCAGCTTGGGGGCGGACAGCACGGGGGCCCAGTACTTC.

This clonotype was detected only a few times. This chain joins TRBV28 and TRBJ1-1; weak D call: TRBD1 (6 bases). Germline CDR1 is MDHEN and CDR2 is SYDVKM. The CDR3 runs to 13 residues. Trimming pared 2 bases from V and 7 bases from J, leaving 11 bases between. The CDR3 bases are TGTGCCAGCAGTTTAAACAGGGACATTGAAGCTTTCTTT. This gives the protein CASSLNRDIEAFF.

The chain employs TRBV6-1 and TRBJ2-4; D not resolved. Germline V gene lookup returns CDR1 MNHNS and CDR2 SASEGT. The length of the CDR3 is 11 residues. Trimming left V 8 bases short and J 6 bases short, with 8 bases between. The CDR3 sequence is CASQESNIQYF. The CDR3, as DNA: TGTGCCAGCCAGGAGTCAAACATTCAGTACTTC.

Ten or more counts support this clonotype. This chain connects TRBV24-1 to TRBJ2-1; 9 bases fit TRBD1. Germline V gene sequence: CDR1 KGHDR, CDR2 SFDVKD. The trim removed 3 bases at V and 7 bases at J, leaving 9 bases unmatched. The CDR3 has 16 amino acids. The CDR3 DNA is TGTGCCACCAGTGATACCGGGACAGGGTGGTCAAATGAGCAGTTCTTC. Protein product: CATSDTGTGWSNEQFF.

This chain connects TRBV28 to TRBJ2-7, with D unclear. This CDR3 is built from 12 residues. Trimming removed 3 bases from V and 4 bases from J, with 7 bases in between. Germline loops: CDR1 MDHEN, CDR2 SYDVKM. The CDR3: CASSFSQYEQYF. CDR3 bases: TGTGCCAGCAGTTTTAGCCAATACGAGCAGTACTTC. Drawing the rest from reference TRBV28 and TRBJ2-7, the complete variable domain is DVKVTQSSRYLVKRTGEKVFLECVQDMDHENMFWYRQDPGLGLRLIYFSYDVKMKEKGDIPEGYSVSREKKERFSLILESASTNQTSMYLCASSFSQYEQYFGPGTRLTVT.